This TCR beta chain was profiled in a study of graft-versus-host responses after intestinal transplantation. On the study more broadly: Every recipient had anti-thymocyte globulin induction and 2 to 3 years of tacrolimus plus steroids. Broader study findings: Some GvH clones appeared in ileal mucosa or blood before recipient bone marrow. The study associated peak circulating GvH clone levels with early post-transplant HvG declines.

Grafts had their tissue processed, releasing intraepithelial and lamina propria lymphocytes. This table comes from immunoSEQ multiplex PCR, and its TCRdb copy is limited to in-frame clones, with some not included. The sample carries about 15,000 clones, roughly 68% recorded once. The CDR3 totals 13 residues. The germline V gene has CDR1 SGHRS and CDR2 YFSETQ. With 0 bases removed from V and 3 bases from J, the gap between germline ends came to 3 bases. About this clone: The antigen is undetermined. This clone may be a read error of a much larger clone one base away.

The sample here was ileum tissue, taken 717 days after intestinal transplantation. The receptor was isolated from a human patient who received an intestinal transplant, so some T cells may come from the graft donor. The chain combines TRBV5-1 with TRBJ2-2, with D uncertain. The CDR3 protein is CASSLVDTGELFF. Here the CDR3 DNA reads TGCGCCAGCAGCTTGGTTGACACCGGGGAGCTGTTTTTT.